This T cell receptor (beta chain) was sequenced in a study of blood T cell repertoires in COVID-19 (dated by TCRdb to between 2020 and 2021). With regard to the full study: Samples from collaborators originated in the United States, Italy and Spain and spanned both the acute and convalescent phases of COVID-19. The samples were drawn from two sources: the first 160 participants of the ongoing ImmuneRACE study, and 1,000 to 1,500 subjects contributed by 6 global collaborators. Nearly every sample came with metadata listing a de-identified subject ID, COVID-19 status, age in years and sex. Where available, HLA class I and class II types were taken from metadata supplied by the sample provider and were not determined by assay-based typing. The material from the prospective study consisted of cDNA or gDNA derived from T cells, B-cell-depleted T cells, or PBMCs. Subjects who had been exposed to COVID-19, were actively infected with it, or had recovered from it provided the deeply sampled blood TCRbeta repertoires that made up the dataset. The repertoires were made available in a free public database intended to serve as a resource for research on the immune response to SARS-CoV-2.

TCRbeta CDR3 regions were amplified from genomic DNA by means of the immunoSEQ Assay, a bias-controlled multiplex PCR. Turning to the authors' computational methods: The number of nucleated cells in each sample was estimated by amplification of reference gene primers within the assay. To quantify the absolute abundance of each unique TCRbeta CDR3 rearrangement, sequence reads were collapsed and filtered. Productive Simpson clonality was computed per sample as the square root of Simpson's diversity index over productive rearrangements. Drawn from immuneACCESS, this table holds only the in-frame rearrangements with V and J called that TCRdb kept. Clones are partly lost; checked studies trace under half to an unresolved V gene and leave the rest unexplained. V and J calls and clone size are those listed in that table; D and trimming were worked out from the DNA. The sample contains under 120,000 clones, around 84% of them found a single time. The top ten hold 2.1% of the sample.

Collaborating institutions collected whole blood in K2EDTA tubes following their own protocols. For TCRbeta analysis, collaborator samples were shipped as frozen whole blood, as isolated PBMCs, or as DNA extracted from either sample type. The study at large found these results: Clinical and demographic metadata were provided uncurated, with the amount varying by source and participant.

Concerning this clone itself: The antigen it binds to is not known. No much larger clonotype is one base removed from it; base qualities were not supplied.

Germline trimming amounts to 5 bases on V and 7 bases on J, with 13 as the count of junction bases outside the gene matches. CDR3 length: 17 amino acids, cysteine to phenylalanine. This entry keeps only the CDR3 DNA: 51 bases, framed from base 1. The CDR1 and CDR2 encoded by the germline V gene (reference sequence) are SEHNR and FQNEAQ. The sequenced material came from peripheral blood. The receptor was isolated from a human donor in a cohort sampled during active COVID-19. The rearranged segments are TRBV7-9 and TRBJ1-6; the junction holds 8 bases that match TRBD1. The DNA sequence is TGTGCCAGCAGCCCCCCCCGGACAGGGAGGAAAAATTCACCCCTCCACTTT. Its coded protein is CASSPPRTGRKNSPLHF.